Below are 9 T cell receptor beta chains sequenced from a single sample in a study of T cells after somatic rescue of genetic block. Clones were sequenced by immunoSEQ multiplex PCR, and TCRdb holds only the in-frame ones, with some missing. The profile shows tens of thousands of clones, 90% to 97% of them singletons. Specimen: peripheral blood mononuclear cells (PBMCs). The receptors here all came from a child less than two years old.

This chain uses TRBV5-1 with TRBJ2-2, with D possibly matching TRBD2 (5 bases). V was pared by 7 bases and J by 6 bases, with 10 bases between. Germline V gives CDR1 SGHRS, CDR2 YFSETQ. The CDR3 has 12 residues. As DNA, the CDR3 is TGCGCCAGCGCACTAGAGGCCGGGGAGCTGTTTTTT. Amino acid sequence: CASALEAGELFF.

Details on this clone: At one boundary the junction diverges from the germline segment, which might be a read error. The rearrangement joins TRBV28 to TRBJ1-2; 7 nucleotides line up with TRBD1. The CDR3 runs to 13 residues. Germline-derived CDR1 and CDR2 are MDHEN and SYDVKM. CDR3: CASSLSRPTGTAF. The CDR3, as DNA: TGTGCCAGCAGTTTATCTCGTCCAACCGGGACAGCCTTC.

This chain joins TRBV19 and TRBJ1-5, with a tentative D call TRBD1 (5 bases). V shed 3 bases and J shed 3 bases, with 12 bases lying between them. Germline V gene sequence: CDR1 LNHDA, CDR2 SQIVND (reference sequence). The CDR3 length is 15 residues. The CDR3 here is CASSMAGPTNQPQHF. Here the CDR3 DNA reads TGTGCCAGTAGTATGGCAGGGCCCACCAATCAGCCCCAGCATTTT.

The V gene is TRBV5-4, the J gene TRBJ2-7; 9 bases agree with TRBD2. The J segment lost 7 bases and the V segment lost 2 bases, leaving 7 bases of the junction unmatched. CDR1 and CDR2 (germline): SGHNT, YYREEE (reference sequence). CDR3 length: 14 amino acids. This CDR3 is CASSFQREEGEQYF. CDR3 DNA sequence: TGTGCCAGCAGCTTTCAGCGGGAGGAGGGGGAGCAGTACTTC.

The CDR3 nucleotides read TGTGCCAGCAGCTCGGGGACAGGGGGTTTGAGGGGCCTCTATGGCTACACCTTC. It codes for CASSSGTGGLRGLYGYTF. The gene calls are TRBV11-2 and TRBJ1-2; 11 bases line up with TRBD1. CDR1 is SGHAT and CDR2 is FQNNGV in the germline V gene. V shed 4 bases and J 4 bases; nucleotides not matched to a gene: 14. The CDR3 runs to 18 residues.

The genes are TRBV4-2 and TRBJ2-7, with TRBD2 as a possible D gene (5 bases). CDR1 and CDR2 from the germline V gene are LGHNA and YNFKEQ. Between the trimmed V and J ends, which lost 0 bases and 7 bases, there was a span of 16 bases. The CDR3 totals 15 residues. For the CDR3, the DNA is TGTGCCAGCAGCCAAGACGCCGGAGAGTGGAGGGAGCAGTACTTC. Translating it yields CASSQDAGEWREQYF.

CDR3 nucleotides: TGCGCCAGCAGCCAAGCCCCGGGACTAGCTACCTACGAGCAGTACTTC. Its protein is CASSQAPGLATYEQYF. The V gene is TRBV4-1, the J gene TRBJ2-7, with TRBD2 matching over 9 bases. The CDR3 is 16 residues long. Losses at the gene ends were 1 base for V and 2 bases for J; bases not matched to a gene: 6. Germline values: CDR1 MGHRA, CDR2 YSYEKL.

The chain couples TRBV5-6 to TRBJ2-7; possibly TRBD1 for D (5 bases). From germline, CDR1 is SGHDT and CDR2 YYEEEE. This CDR3 is built from 12 residues. V was cut by 4 bases and J by 2 bases, with 7 bases left in between. DNA of the CDR3: TGTGCCAGCAGCCTGGACACCTACGAGCAGTACTTC. Translated: CASSLDTYEQYF.

This sequence joins TRBV5-6 and TRBJ2-3, with D perhaps being TRBD1 or TRBD2 (5 bases each). The germline CDR1 and CDR2 sequences are SGHDT and YYEEEE. Trimming removed 1 base from V and 1 base from J, with 10 bases in between. This CDR3 has 15 residues. CDR3: CASSLWGTRTDTQYF. DNA for the CDR3: TGTGCCAGCAGCTTGTGGGGGACCCGCACAGATACGCAGTATTTT.